Here is one T cell receptor (beta chain) with its context. This sample was included in a study of cytomegalovirus exposure and HLA in healthy donors. Profiled with immunoSEQ multiplex PCR; TCRdb holds only in-frame clones, not every one. Seen here are roughly 140,000 clones, around 86% observed once, and the top ten hold just over 8.5%. Germline V lookup: CDR1 MNHEY, CDR2 SMNVEV (reference sequence). Trimming removed 2 bases from V and 2 bases from J, with 9 bases in between. The CDR3 is 14 residues long. The rearrangement uses TRBV27 and TRBJ1-1; D ambiguous. The sample consisted of PBMCs. The origin of this receptor is a man aged 18 to 35 in good health and CMV-seropositive. The CDR3 reads CASSLMGVNTEAFF. CDR3 DNA sequence: TGTGCCAGCAGTTTAATGGGCGTAAACACTGAAGCTTTCTTT.